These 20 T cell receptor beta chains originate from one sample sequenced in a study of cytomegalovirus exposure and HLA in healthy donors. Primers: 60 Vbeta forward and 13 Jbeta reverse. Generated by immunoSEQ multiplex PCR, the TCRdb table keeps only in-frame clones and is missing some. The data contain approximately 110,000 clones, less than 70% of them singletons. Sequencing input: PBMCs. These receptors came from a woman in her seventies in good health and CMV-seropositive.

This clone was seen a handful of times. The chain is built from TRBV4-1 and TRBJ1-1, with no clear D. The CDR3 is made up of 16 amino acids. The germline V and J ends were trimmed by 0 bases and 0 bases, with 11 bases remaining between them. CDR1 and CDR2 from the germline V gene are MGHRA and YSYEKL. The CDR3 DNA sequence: TGCGCCAGCAGCCAAGATTGGCTTGTGGTGAACACTGAAGCTTTCTTT. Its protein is CASSQDWLVVNTEAFF.

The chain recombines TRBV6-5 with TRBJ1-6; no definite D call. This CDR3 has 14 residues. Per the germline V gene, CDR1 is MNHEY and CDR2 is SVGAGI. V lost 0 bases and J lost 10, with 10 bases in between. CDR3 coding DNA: TGTGCCAGCAGTTACTCTCCCCTTGTATCACCCCTCCACTTT. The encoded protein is CASSYSPLVSPLHF.

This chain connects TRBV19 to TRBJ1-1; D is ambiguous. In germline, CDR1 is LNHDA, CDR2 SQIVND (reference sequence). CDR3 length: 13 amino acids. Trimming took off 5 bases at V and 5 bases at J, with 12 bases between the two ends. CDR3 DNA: TGTGCCAGTAGTGCCTCGGAGGGTACTGAAGCTTTCTTT. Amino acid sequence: CASSASEGTEAFF.

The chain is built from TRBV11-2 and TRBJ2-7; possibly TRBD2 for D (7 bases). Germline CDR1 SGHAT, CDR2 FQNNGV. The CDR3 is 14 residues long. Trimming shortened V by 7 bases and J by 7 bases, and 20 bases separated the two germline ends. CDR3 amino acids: CASTPGGGGGEQYF. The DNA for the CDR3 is TGTGCCAGCACCCCCGGGGGCGGGGGCGGGGAGCAGTACTTC. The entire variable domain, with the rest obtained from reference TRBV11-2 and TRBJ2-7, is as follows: EAGVAQSPRYKIIEKRQSVAFWCNPISGHATLYWYQQILGQGPKLLIQFQNNGVVDDSQLPKDRFSAERLKGVDSTLKIQPAKLEDSAVYLCASTPGGGGGEQYFGPGTRLTVT.

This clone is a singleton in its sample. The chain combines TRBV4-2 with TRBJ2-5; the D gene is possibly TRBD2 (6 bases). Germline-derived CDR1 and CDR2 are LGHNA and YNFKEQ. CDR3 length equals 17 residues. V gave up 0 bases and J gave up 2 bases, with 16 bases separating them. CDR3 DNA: TGTGCCAGCAGCCAAGAATACCTTAGCGGATATCAAGAGACCCAGTACTTC. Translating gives CASSQEYLSGYQETQYF.

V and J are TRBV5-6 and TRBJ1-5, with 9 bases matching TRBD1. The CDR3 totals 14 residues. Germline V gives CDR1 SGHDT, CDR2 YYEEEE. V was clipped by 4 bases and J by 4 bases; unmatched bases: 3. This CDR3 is CASSVGTGNQPQHF. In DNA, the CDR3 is TGTGCCAGCAGCGTCGGGACAGGGAATCAGCCCCAGCATTTT.

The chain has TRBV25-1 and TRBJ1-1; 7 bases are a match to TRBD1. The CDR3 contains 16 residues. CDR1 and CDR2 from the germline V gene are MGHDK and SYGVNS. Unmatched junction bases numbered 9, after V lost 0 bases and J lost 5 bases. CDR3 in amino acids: CASSEYGNHRGTEAFF. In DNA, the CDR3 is TGTGCCAGCAGTGAATATGGGAACCACAGGGGAACTGAAGCTTTCTTT.

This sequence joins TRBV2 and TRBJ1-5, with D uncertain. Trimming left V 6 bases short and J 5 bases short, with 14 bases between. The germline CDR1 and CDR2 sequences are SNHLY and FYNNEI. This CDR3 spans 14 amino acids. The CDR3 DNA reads TGTGCCAGCAGCCCTAACCGGGATGATCAGCCCCAGCATTTT. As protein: CASSPNRDDQPQHF.

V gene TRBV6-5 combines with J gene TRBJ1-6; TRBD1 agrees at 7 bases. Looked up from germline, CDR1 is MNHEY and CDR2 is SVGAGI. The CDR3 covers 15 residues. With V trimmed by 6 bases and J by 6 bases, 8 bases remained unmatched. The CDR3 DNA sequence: TGTGCCAGCAGCCGACAGGGAGTACCTAATTCACCCCTCCACTTT. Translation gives CASSRQGVPNSPLHF.

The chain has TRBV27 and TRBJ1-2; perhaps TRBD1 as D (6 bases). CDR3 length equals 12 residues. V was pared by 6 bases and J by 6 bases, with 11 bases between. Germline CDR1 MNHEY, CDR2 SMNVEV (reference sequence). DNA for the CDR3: TGTGCCAGCAGGGACAGTTCCCATGGCTACACCTTC. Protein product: CASRDSSHGYTF.

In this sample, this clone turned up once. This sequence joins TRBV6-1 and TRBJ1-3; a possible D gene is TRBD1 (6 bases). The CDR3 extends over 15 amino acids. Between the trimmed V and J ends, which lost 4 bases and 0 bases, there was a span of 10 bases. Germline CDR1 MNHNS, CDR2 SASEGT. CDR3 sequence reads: CASSVQGSSGNTIYF. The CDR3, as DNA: TGTGCCAGCAGTGTCCAGGGGAGCTCTGGAAACACCATATATTTT.

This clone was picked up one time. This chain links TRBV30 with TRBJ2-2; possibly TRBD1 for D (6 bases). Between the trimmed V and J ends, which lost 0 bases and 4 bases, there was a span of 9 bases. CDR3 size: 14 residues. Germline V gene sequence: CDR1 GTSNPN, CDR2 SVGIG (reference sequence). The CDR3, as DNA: TGTGCCTGGAGTGTACAAGGGGGCACCGGGGAGCTGTTTTTT. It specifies CAWSVQGGTGELFF.

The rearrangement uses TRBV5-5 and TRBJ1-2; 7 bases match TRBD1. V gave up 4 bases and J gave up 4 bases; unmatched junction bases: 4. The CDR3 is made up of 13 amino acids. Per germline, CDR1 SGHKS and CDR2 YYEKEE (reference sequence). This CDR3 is CASSAGQIYGYTF. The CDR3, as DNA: TGTGCCAGCAGCGCGGGACAGATCTATGGCTACACCTTC.

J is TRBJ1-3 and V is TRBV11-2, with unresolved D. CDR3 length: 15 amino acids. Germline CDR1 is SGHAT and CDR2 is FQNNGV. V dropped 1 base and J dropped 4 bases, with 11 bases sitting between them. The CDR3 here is CASSLGGGSGNTIYF. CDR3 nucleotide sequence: TGTGCCAGCAGCTTAGGTGGAGGAAGCGGAAACACCATATATTTT.

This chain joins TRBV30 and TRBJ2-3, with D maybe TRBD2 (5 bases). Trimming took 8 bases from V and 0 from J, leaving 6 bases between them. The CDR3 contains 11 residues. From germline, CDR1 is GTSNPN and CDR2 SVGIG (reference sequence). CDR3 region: CATRSTDTQYF. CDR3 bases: TGTGCCACTAGGAGCACAGATACGCAGTATTTT. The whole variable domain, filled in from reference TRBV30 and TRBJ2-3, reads SQTIHQWPATLVQPVGSPLSLECTVEGTSNPNLYWYRQAAGRGLQLLFYSVGIGQISSEVPQNLSASRPQDRQFILSSKKLLLSDSGFYLCATRSTDTQYFGPGTRLTVL.

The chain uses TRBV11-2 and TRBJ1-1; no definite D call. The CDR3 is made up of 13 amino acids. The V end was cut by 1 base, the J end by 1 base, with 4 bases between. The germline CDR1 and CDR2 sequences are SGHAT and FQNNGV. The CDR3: CASSLGGNTEAFF. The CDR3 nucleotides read TGTGCCAGCAGCTTAGGAGGGAACACTGAAGCTTTCTTT.

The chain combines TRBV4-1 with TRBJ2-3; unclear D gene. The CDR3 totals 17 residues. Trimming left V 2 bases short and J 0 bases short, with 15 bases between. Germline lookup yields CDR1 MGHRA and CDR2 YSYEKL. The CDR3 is CASSQRSLAPSTDTQYF. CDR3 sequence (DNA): TGCGCCAGCAGCCAAAGATCACTCGCACCTAGCACAGATACGCAGTATTTT.

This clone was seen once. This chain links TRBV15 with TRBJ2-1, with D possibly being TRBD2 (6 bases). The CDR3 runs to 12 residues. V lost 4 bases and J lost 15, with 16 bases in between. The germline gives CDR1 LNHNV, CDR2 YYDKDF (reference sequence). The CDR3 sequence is CATSTDGGFRFF. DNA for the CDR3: TGTGCCACCAGCACTGATGGAGGGTTTAGGTTCTTC.

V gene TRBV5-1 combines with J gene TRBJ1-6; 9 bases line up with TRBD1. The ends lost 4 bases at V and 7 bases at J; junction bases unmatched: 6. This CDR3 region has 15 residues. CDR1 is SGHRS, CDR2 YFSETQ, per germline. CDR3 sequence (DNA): TGCGCCAGCAGCCCGGGAGGGACAGGGAATTCACCCCTCCACTTT. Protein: CASSPGGTGNSPLHF. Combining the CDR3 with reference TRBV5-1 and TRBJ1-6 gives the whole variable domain KAGVTQTPRYLIKTRGQQVTLSCSPISGHRSVSWYQQTPGQGLQFLFEYFSETQRNKGNFPGRFSGRQFSNSRSEMNVSTLELGDSALYLCASSPGGTGNSPLHFGNGTRLTVT.

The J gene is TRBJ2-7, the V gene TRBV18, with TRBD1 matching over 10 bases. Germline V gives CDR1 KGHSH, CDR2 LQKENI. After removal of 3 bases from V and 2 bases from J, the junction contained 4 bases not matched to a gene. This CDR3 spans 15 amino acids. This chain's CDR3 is CASSPRQGATYEQYF. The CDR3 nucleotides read TGTGCCAGCTCACCGAGACAGGGGGCAACCTACGAGCAGTACTTC.